This T cell receptor beta chain stems from a study of T cell responses to AZD1222 COVID-19 vaccine. Findings and caveats of the study: The donor cohort was predominantly white British with a female majority, and clonal diversity may have been underestimated. Reports say nearly half of spike-specific TCRs go after unmutated variant regions. CD4 TCRs associated with vaccination spanned spike, dominating at 160-218 and 743-854.

As concerns this clone: Its antigen is not identified.

Data came from immunoSEQ multiplex PCR; TCRdb stores just in-frame clones and leaves some out. The sample includes 55,000 to 75,000 clones, 75% to 85% of them seen just once. This CDR3 has 16 amino acids. CDR1 LGHDT and CDR2 YNNKEL come from the germline V gene (reference sequence). The J segment lost 5 bases and the V segment lost 0 bases, leaving 8 bases of the junction unmatched. The sample here was peripheral blood, taken on day 0 of MenACWY control vaccination. This chain uses TRBV3-1 (or the pseudogene TRBV3-2) with TRBJ2-5; 8 nucleotides match TRBD2. The origin of this receptor is an adult in good health. The DNA of the CDR3 is TGTGCCAGCAGCCAAGATACGGCGGGAGGTGGGGAGACCCAGTACTTC. This sequence encodes CASSQDTAGGGETQYF.